The 2 T cell receptor beta chains given below trace back to one sample, sequenced in a study of T cell responses to AZD1222 COVID-19 vaccine. The data were produced by immunoSEQ multiplex PCR, yet TCRdb's version contains in-frame clones alone and is incomplete. The sample contains 90,000 to 150,000 clones, about 93% of which appear only once. The sample in question was peripheral blood, obtained 28 days after the second dose of the MenACWY control vaccine. These receptors all stem from an adult who received the MenACWY meningococcal vaccine as a control.

V is TRBV25-1 and J is TRBJ2-2; no clear D gene. Trimming removed 6 bases at V and 0 bases at J, with 11 bases between. Germline CDR1 is MGHDK and CDR2 is SYGVNS. The CDR3 spans 15 residues. This CDR3 reads CASSRTDSNTGELFF. CDR3 DNA: TGTGCCAGCAGCCGTACTGACTCGAACACCGGGGAGCTGTTTTTT. The variable domain in full, with the rest retrieved from reference TRBV25-1 and TRBJ2-2, is EADIYQTPRYLVIGTGKKITLECSQTMGHDKMYWYQQDPGMELHLIHYSYGVNSTEKGDLSSESTVSRIRTEHFPLTLESARPSHTSQYLCASSRTDSNTGELFFGEGSRLTVL.

The V and J genes are TRBV20-1 and TRBJ1-6, with 11 nucleotides matching TRBD1. Germline CDR1 reads DFQATT; CDR2 reads SNEGSKA (reference sequence). The CDR3 is made up of 15 amino acids. After removal of 3 bases from V and 7 bases from J, the junction contained 5 bases not matched to a gene. CDR3 protein: CSASRGDRGNSPLHF. The CDR3 nucleotides read TGCAGTGCTAGTCGGGGGGACAGGGGGAATTCACCCCTCCACTTT.